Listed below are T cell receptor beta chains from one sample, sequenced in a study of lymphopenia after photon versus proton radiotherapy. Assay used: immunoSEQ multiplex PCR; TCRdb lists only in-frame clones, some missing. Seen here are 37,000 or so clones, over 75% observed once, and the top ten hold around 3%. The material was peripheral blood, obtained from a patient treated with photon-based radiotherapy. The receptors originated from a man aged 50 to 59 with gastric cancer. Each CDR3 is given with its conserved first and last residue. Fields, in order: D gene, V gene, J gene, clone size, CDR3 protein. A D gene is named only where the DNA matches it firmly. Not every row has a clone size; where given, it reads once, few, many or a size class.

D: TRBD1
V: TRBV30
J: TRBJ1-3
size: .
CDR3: CAWSRDSFSGNTIYF

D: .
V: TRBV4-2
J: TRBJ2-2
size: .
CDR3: CASSQGYSRSTGELFF

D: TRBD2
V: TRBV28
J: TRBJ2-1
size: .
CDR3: CASSGREARSYNEQFF

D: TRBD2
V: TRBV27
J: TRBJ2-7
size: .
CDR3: CASRTSGSSVQYF

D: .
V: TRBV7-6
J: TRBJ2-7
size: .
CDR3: CASSGWGYEQYF

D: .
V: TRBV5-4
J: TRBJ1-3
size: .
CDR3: CASSLQGSGNTIYF

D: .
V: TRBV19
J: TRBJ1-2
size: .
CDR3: CASSIATTGIYGYTF

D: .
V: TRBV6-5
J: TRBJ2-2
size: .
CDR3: CASSTGESRVELFF

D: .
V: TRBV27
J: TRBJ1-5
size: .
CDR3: CASSLGVSNQPQHF

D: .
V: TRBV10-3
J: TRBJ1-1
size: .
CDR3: CAISVRGESEAFF

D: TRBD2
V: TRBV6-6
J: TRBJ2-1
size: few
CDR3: CASDASGRKGEQFF

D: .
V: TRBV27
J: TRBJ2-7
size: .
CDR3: CASSKDGLLICEQYF

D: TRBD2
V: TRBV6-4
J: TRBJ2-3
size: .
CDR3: CASSATGTTPTDTQYF

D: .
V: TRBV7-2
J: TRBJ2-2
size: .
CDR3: CASSLESRALNTGELFF

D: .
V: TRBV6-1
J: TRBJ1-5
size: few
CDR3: CASSGSNQPQHF

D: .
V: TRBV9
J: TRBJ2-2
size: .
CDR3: CASSPRAGTGFTGELFF

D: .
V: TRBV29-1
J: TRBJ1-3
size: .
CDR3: CSVGAISGNTIYF

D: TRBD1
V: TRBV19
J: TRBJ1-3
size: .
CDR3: CASSKDRGPSGNTIYF

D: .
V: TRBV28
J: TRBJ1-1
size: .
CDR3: CASSFPGTIYTEAFF

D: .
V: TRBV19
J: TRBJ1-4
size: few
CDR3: CASGRHLEKLFF

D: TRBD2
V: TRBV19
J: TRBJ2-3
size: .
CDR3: CASSVGGSGTDTQYF

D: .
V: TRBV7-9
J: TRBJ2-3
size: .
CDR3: CASSLSGSTDTQYF

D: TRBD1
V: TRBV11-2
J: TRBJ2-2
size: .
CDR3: CASSSYRGLRGSTGELFF

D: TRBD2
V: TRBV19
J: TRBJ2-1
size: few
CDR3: CASSMSAGGGYEQFF

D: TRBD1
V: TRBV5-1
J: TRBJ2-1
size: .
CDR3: CASSLKAGTGSYNEQFF

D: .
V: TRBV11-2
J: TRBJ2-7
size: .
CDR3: CASSPRTGTSYEQYF

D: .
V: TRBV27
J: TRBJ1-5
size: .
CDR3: CASSPDRLSWPQHF

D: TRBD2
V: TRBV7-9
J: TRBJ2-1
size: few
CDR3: CASSPWGGRVFF

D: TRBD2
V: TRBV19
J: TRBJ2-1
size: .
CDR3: CASRRSGSPGNEQFF

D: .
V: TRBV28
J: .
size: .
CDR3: CASSLRGDEQYF

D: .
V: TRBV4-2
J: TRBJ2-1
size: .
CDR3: CASSPGGGYNEQFF

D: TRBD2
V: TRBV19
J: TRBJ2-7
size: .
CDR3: CASKTSGTYEQYF

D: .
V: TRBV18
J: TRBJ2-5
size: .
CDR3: CASSYRVLQETQYF

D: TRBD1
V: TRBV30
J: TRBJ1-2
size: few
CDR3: CACHGAGGRGDYGYTF

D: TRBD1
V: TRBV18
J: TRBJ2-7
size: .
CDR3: CASSPLWGTGSYEQYF

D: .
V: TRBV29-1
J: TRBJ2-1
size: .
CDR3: CSVEGRTRNEQFF

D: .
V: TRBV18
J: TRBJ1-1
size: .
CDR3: CASSPIKGTEAFF

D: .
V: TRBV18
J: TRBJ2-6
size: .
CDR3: CASSSYLSSGANVLTF

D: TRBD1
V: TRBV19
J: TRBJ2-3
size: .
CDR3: CASSSRDRARDTQYF

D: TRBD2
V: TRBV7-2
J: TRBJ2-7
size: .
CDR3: CASSQTSGSNEQYF

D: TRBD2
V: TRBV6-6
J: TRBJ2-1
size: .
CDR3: CASGAGTYRSYNEQFF

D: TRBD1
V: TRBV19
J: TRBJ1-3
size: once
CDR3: CASSPPRDRAALTLSGNTIYF